Listed here are 4 T cell receptor beta chains from one sample, sequenced in a study of T cell responses to AZD1222 COVID-19 vaccine. The table came from immunoSEQ multiplex PCR; TCRdb's copy has only in-frame clones and leaves some out. Among about 180,000 clones listed, more than 70% were seen once. Source: peripheral blood, taken 28 days after the second AZD1222 dose. Source of these receptors: an adult who received the AZD1222 COVID-19 vaccine.

The V and J genes are TRBV20-1 and TRBJ2-7; D is uncertain. Germline V CDR1 and CDR2: DFQATT, SNEGSKA (reference sequence). This CDR3 contains 10 residues. With 4 bases removed from V and 6 bases from J, the gap between germline ends came to 7 bases. As DNA, the CDR3 is TGCAGTGCTATTTTTGGCGAGCAGTACTTC. Its protein product is CSAIFGEQYF.

The V call is TRBV12-3 or TRBV12-4, the J call TRBJ2-7, with a weak D call TRBD2 (5 bases). Trimming shortened V by 10 bases and J by 5 bases, and 12 bases separated the two germline ends. The CDR3 loop spans 11 amino acids. As DNA, the CDR3 is TGTGCCACCGGGGTTGCCAACGAGCAGTACTTC. It codes for CATGVANEQYF.

The chain links TRBV28 to TRBJ2-7; TRBD2 matches 8 bases. The junction had 10 bases not matched to a gene; V was cut back by 6 bases and J by 3 bases. Germline V gives CDR1 MDHEN, CDR2 SYDVKM. The CDR3 is made up of 15 amino acids. CDR3 protein: CASSLTSGPHYEQYF. The CDR3 nucleotides read TGTGCCAGCAGCCTTACTAGCGGACCCCACTACGAGCAGTACTTC.

V gene TRBV5-1 combines with J gene TRBJ2-7, with 8 bases aligning to TRBD2. CDR3 length: 14 amino acids. V dropped 0 bases and J dropped 4; count of bases not matched to a gene: 3. Germline CDR1 and CDR2: SGHRS and YFSETQ. Written as DNA, the CDR3 is TGCGCCAGCAGCTTGGACCCTAGCGGGTACGAGCAGTACTTC. Translating it yields CASSLDPSGYEQYF.